A selection of T cell receptor beta chains follows, all from one sample in a study of early T cells in non-severe SARS-CoV-2 infection. TCRdb ran MiXCR on the 5' RACE reads and lists one entry per CDR3 protein. The repertoire includes 80,000 or so distinct CDR3 sequences, roughly 13% of them detected once, and roughly 3% sits in the top ten. What was sequenced was whole blood. These receptors all come from an adult who was a healthcare worker with PCR-confirmed SARS-CoV-2 infection or an uninfected control (not recorded which). Both conserved end residues are part of each CDR3. A D gene is named only where the DNA matches it firmly. Clone size is stated in some rows and not others, as once, few, many or a class when expanded.

D,J,V,size,DNA,CDR3
TRBD1,TRBJ1-5,TRBV12-3/TRBV12-4,.,TGTGCCAGCAGTTTAGCGGCAGGAGCCGGGACAGGTTTTCAGCCCCAGCATTTT,CASSLAAGAGTGFQPQHF
.,TRBJ1-1,TRBV6-5,few,TGTGCCAGCAGTCAAGGGGGGGGAATGAACACTGAAGCTTTCTTT,CASSQGGGMNTEAFF
TRBD2,TRBJ2-7,TRBV3-1,.,TGTGCCAGCGCCCAGGGACTAGCACTCTCCTACGAGCAGTACTTC,CASAQGLALSYEQYF
TRBD2,TRBJ2-7,TRBV20-1,many,TGCAGTGCTAGAGGCTGGGGGAGCGGGAGAGGCGAGCAGTACTTC,CSARGWGSGRGEQYF
.,TRBJ2-5,TRBV12-3/TRBV12-4,.,TGTGCCAGCAGTCGCGGGACAGACCTTCAAGAGACCCAGTACTTC,CASSRGTDLQETQYF
TRBD1,TRBJ1-1,TRBV27,few,TGTGCCAGCTGGCCCCTCGACAGGGATGGGACTGAAGCTTTCTTT,CASWPLDRDGTEAFF
.,TRBJ1-3,TRBV3-1,many,TGTGCCAGCAATTCTGGAAACACCATATATTTT,CASNSGNTIYF
.,TRBJ2-7,TRBV2,many,TGTGCCAGCAGGGGAGCCAGGGGCCTATACGAGCAGTACTTC,CASRGARGLYEQYF
.,TRBJ2-2,TRBV27,few,TGTGCCAGCAGTCAAAAGCATTTAAGAGCGAACACCGGGGAGCTGTTTTTT,CASSQKHLRANTGELFF
TRBD2,TRBJ2-1,TRBV19,few,TGTGCCAGTAGTTGGACTAGCGGCTACAATGAGCAGTTCTTC,CASSWTSGYNEQFF
.,TRBJ1-1,TRBV20-1,few,TGCAGTGCCCCGGGGGTCGGGACTGAAGCTTTCTTT,CSAPGVGTEAFF
.,TRBJ2-5,TRBV11-2,.,TGTGCCAGCAGCCTACGGCTCCGGGATACAGAGACCCAGTACTTC,CASSLRLRDTETQYF
TRBD1,TRBJ2-7,TRBV24-1,few,TGTGCCACCAGTGATTCCGACAGGGTCGGGGAGCAGTACTTC,CATSDSDRVGEQYF
.,TRBJ1-5,TRBV19,many,TGTGCCAGTAGTATACTGGATCGGCAGCCCCAGCATTTT,CASSILDRQPQHF
.,TRBJ2-2,TRBV29-1,.,TGCAGCGTTGTTCGGGGAACCGGGGAGCTGTTTTTT,CSVVRGTGELFF
.,TRBJ2-3,TRBV28,few,TGTGCCAGCAGTGGCTTGGCAGATACGCAGTATTTT,CASSGLADTQYF
TRBD1,TRBJ1-2,TRBV29-1,.,TGCAGCGCCTCTGACAGGGGAGTCTATGGCTACACCTTC,CSASDRGVYGYTF
TRBD1,TRBJ2-7,TRBV19,few,TGTGCCAGTAGTAAACAACAGGGGGTGAGCTACGAGCAGTACTTC,CASSKQQGVSYEQYF
TRBD2,TRBJ2-1,TRBV6-5,many,TGTGCCAGCAGTTACGAGGGACTAGCGGTCTACAATGAGCAGTTCTTC,CASSYEGLAVYNEQFF
TRBD1,TRBJ1-4,TRBV14,many,TGTGCCAGCAGCCAAGTGAGGGGGCCTTTGTTCGAAAAACTGTTTTTT,CASSQVRGPLFEKLFF
.,TRBJ2-1,TRBV20-1,many,TGCAGTGCTAGAGATGACGATGAGCAGTTCTTC,CSARDDDEQFF
.,TRBJ2-5,TRBV7-9,.,TGTGCCAGCACCCATGGGGCACGTGGGGAAGAGACCCAGTACTTC,CASTHGARGEETQYF
TRBD1,TRBJ2-6,TRBV5-5,.,TGTGCCAGCACCGCCTTTCCGGGACAGGATCCACGTCTGACTTTC,CASTAFPGQDPRLTF
.,TRBJ2-1,TRBV11-2,many,TGTGCCAGCAGCTTGGTCTACTCCACAGGGAATGAGCAGTTCTTC,CASSLVYSTGNEQFF
.,TRBJ2-5,TRBV5-1,many,TGCGCCAGCAGCTTCTCCAGGGGCTACCAAGAGACCCAGTACTTC,CASSFSRGYQETQYF
.,TRBJ1-4,TRBV28,few,TGTGCCAGCAGTTTATTGACAACTAATGAAAAACTGTTTTTT,CASSLLTTNEKLFF
TRBD2,TRBJ2-2,TRBV7-8,few,TGTGCCAGCAGCTCCCTCCTAGCGGGGGGCCTCTCGACCGGGGAGCTGTTTTTT,CASSSLLAGGLSTGELFF
.,TRBJ1-1,TRBV6-6,many,TGTGCCAGCACCCTGACCGATAAGGCTTTCTTT,CASTLTDKAFF
TRBD2,TRBJ2-7,TRBV6-5,few,TGTGCCAGCAGAACCGGGACTAGGAGGGCGCAGTACTTC,CASRTGTRRAQYF
TRBD1,TRBJ2-7,TRBV11-2,.,TGTGCCAGCAGCCCGGCCGGGACAGGCTACGAGCAGTACTTC,CASSPAGTGYEQYF
.,TRBJ2-1,TRBV5-6,.,TGTGCCAGCAGCTGGGGCTCCCGCCGCAATGAGCAGTTCTTC,CASSWGSRRNEQFF
.,TRBJ2-1,TRBV29-1,.,TGCAGCGTTGAAGAACCTCACAAACACTCCTACAATGAGCAGTTCTTC,CSVEEPHKHSYNEQFF